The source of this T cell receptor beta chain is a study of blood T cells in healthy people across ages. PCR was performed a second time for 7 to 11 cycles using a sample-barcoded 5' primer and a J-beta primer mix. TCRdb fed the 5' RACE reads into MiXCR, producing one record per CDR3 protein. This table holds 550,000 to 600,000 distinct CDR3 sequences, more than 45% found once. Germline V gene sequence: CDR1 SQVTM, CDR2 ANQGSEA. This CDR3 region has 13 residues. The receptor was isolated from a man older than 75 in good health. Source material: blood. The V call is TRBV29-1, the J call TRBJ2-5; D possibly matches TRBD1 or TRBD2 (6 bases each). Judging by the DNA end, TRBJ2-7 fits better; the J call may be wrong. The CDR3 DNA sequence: TGCAGCGTTGAATCAACACAGGGAGGCGAGCAGTACTTC. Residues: CSVESTQGGEQYF.